These 28 T cell receptor beta chains share one sample of origin, sequenced in a study of CD8+CD57+ T cells in acquired aplastic anemia. The use of genomic DNA as template underpinned the TCR beta VDJ and CDR3 profiling. TCRdb used MiXCR to reprocess the reads, holding one entry per CDR3 protein. The sample lists about 210,000 distinct CDR3 sequences, 34% occurring once. The source material was sorted CD4+, CD8+, or CD8+CD57+ T cells (not recorded which) from PBMCs. These TCRs come from a human donor in good health, serving as a control.

This clonotype has at least ten counts. V is TRBV9 and J is TRBJ2-7; possibly TRBD2 for D (5 bases). The CDR3 is 13 residues long. Germline-derived CDR1 and CDR2 are SGDLS and YYNGEE. Between the trimmed V and J ends, which lost 4 bases and 6 bases, there was a span of 14 bases. The CDR3, as DNA: TGTGCCAGCAGCCGTCAAGCGGTGGGCGAGCAGTACTTC. Protein sequence: CASSRQAVGEQYF.

This clonotype was seen a handful of times. The chain couples TRBV5-1 to TRBJ2-1; D is unresolved. Germline V gives CDR1 SGHRS, CDR2 YFSETQ. V was shortened by 1 base and J by 0 bases, with 5 bases between the two germline ends. This CDR3 is 14 amino acids long. The CDR3 reads CASSLLDSYNEQFF. The CDR3 DNA reads TGCGCCAGCAGCTTGCTCGACTCCTACAATGAGCAGTTCTTC. Combining the CDR3 with reference TRBV5-1 and TRBJ2-1 gives the whole variable domain KAGVTQTPRYLIKTRGQQVTLSCSPISGHRSVSWYQQTPGQGLQFLFEYFSETQRNKGNFPGRFSGRQFSNSRSEMNVSTLELGDSALYLCASSLLDSYNEQFFGPGTRLTVL.

This clonotype has ten or more counts. The V call is TRBV3-1, the J call TRBJ1-6, with D perhaps matching TRBD1 (6 bases). CDR1 is LGHDT, CDR2 YNNKEL, per germline (reference sequence). This CDR3 is 13 amino acids long. The V end lost 3 bases, the J end lost 8 bases, and 8 bases lay between the germline ends. CDR3 residues: CASSQGADSPLHF. CDR3 DNA sequence: TGTGCCAGCAGCCAGGGGGCAGATTCACCCCTCCACTTT.

This clonotype has a count of ten or more. The chain combines TRBV20-1 with TRBJ1-3; D uncertain. This CDR3 has 13 residues. Germline CDR1 DFQATT, CDR2 SNEGSKA (reference sequence). Trimming pared 6 bases from V and 2 bases from J, leaving 11 bases between. CDR3 nucleotides: TGCAGTGCCAAACATGGAACTGGAAACACCATATATTTT. Amino acid sequence: CSAKHGTGNTIYF.

The chain combines TRBV7-3 with TRBJ2-5; 8 nucleotides line up with TRBD2. The DNA end lines up better with TRBJ2-1; the J call may be wrong. The germline V gene encodes CDR1 SGHTA and CDR2 FQGTGA. This CDR3 comprises 13 residues. The CDR3 reads CASSSRGGNEQFF. The CDR3 nucleotides are TGTGCCAGCAGCTCCCGGGGGGGTAATGAGCAGTTCTTC.

The chain recombines TRBV6-1 with TRBJ1-4; D is uncertain. This CDR3 contains 12 residues. With 3 bases removed from V and 5 bases from J, the gap between germline ends came to 4 bases. Germline CDR1 is MNHNS and CDR2 is SASEGT. CDR3: CASSEANEKLFF. The CDR3 nucleotides read TGTGCCAGCAGTGAGGCAAATGAAAAACTGTTTTTT.

The table lists this clonotype with many counts. This sequence joins TRBV7-9 and TRBJ2-7; D not resolved. The CDR3 is made up of 11 amino acids. Deletions cut 3 bases from V and 7 bases from J, with 7 bases between. Germline lookup yields CDR1 SEHNR and CDR2 FQNEAQ (reference sequence). CDR3 DNA sequence: TGTGCCAGCAGCTTTTCGCGGGAGCAGTACTTC. It yields the protein CASSFSREQYF.

A word on this clonotype: This is likely a read error, given that the CDR3 carries no conserved phenylalanine or tryptophan at its end. The chain couples TRBV2 to TRBJ2-7; the match to TRBD2 covers 13 bases. Germline V gene data show CDR1 as SNHLY and CDR2 as FYNNEI. The ends lost 6 bases at V and 3 bases at J; junction bases unmatched: 5. The CDR3 has 15 residues. For the CDR3, the DNA is TGTGCCAGCAGAGTGGGACTAGCGGGGTACTACGAGCAGTACCTC. Residues: CASRVGLAGYYEQYL.

This clonotype was recorded at least ten times. The chain couples TRBV5-5 to TRBJ1-6; D unresolved. The CDR3 sequence is 16 residues long. V lost 1 base and J lost 0, with 8 bases in between. Germline-derived CDR1 and CDR2 are SGHKS and YYEKEE (reference sequence). The CDR3 protein is CASSLTGSSYNSPLHF. The CDR3 DNA reads as TGTGCCAGCAGCTTGACCGGGAGCTCCTATAATTCACCCCTCCACTTT.

The J gene is TRBJ1-2, the V gene TRBV19; 7 bases agree with TRBD1. Trimming removed 7 bases from V and 3 bases from J; junction bases left unmatched: 14. Germline assignment: CDR1 LNHDA and CDR2 SQIVND (reference sequence). The CDR3 contains 16 residues. The CDR3 DNA is TGTGCCAGTATCCGAGGACAGGAGACCTTCGACTATGGCTACACCTTC. Protein product: CASIRGQETFDYGYTF.

There are a few counts of this clonotype. The rearrangement uses TRBV10-2 and TRBJ1-4; 7 bases match TRBD1. Germline V CDR1 and CDR2: WSHSY, SAAADI. V shed 3 bases and J 0 bases; nucleotides not matched to a gene: 13. The CDR3 totals 19 residues. CDR3 loop: CASSDPGQFGVATNEKLFF. In DNA form, the CDR3 reads TGCGCCAGCAGTGACCCGGGACAGTTCGGAGTTGCAACTAATGAAAAACTGTTTTTT.

Many counts were recorded for this clonotype. CDR3 bases: TGCGCCAGCAGCCAAGGTCCGGCACTTAAGGGATCCGAGCAGTACTTC. It encodes CASSQGPALKGSEQYF. The chain couples TRBV4-1 to TRBJ2-7; D remains unclear. V was clipped by 1 base and J by 6 bases, with 19 bases between them. The CDR3 length is 16 residues. The germline V gene encodes CDR1 MGHRA and CDR2 YSYEKL.

V is TRBV5-1 and J is TRBJ2-3; 10 bases agree with TRBD2. The trim removed 2 bases at V and 8 bases at J, leaving 11 bases unmatched. The CDR3 is made up of 16 amino acids. In germline, CDR1 is SGHRS, CDR2 YFSETQ. Here the CDR3 DNA reads TGCGCCAGCAGCTTAGGTCCCAGCGGGGGGGCCGTTACGCAGTATTTT. It specifies CASSLGPSGGAVTQYF. The whole variable domain, filled in from reference TRBV5-1 and TRBJ2-3, reads KAGVTQTPRYLIKTRGQQVTLSCSPISGHRSVSWYQQTPGQGLQFLFEYFSETQRNKGNFPGRFSGRQFSNSRSEMNVSTLELGDSALYLCASSLGPSGGAVTQYFGPGTRLTVL.

The chain is built from TRBV19 and TRBJ2-7; D possibly corresponds to TRBD2 (7 bases). The CDR3 has 14 residues. Germline CDR1 LNHDA, CDR2 SQIVND (reference sequence). V shed 2 bases and J shed 6 bases, with 14 bases lying between them. The CDR3 protein is CASSIRGAPLEQYF. CDR3 nucleotide sequence: TGTGCCAGTAGTATACGGGGGGCACCCCTCGAGCAGTACTTC.

In this sample, this clonotype turned up many times. The CDR3 sequence is CASSLNTLYNEQFF. Here the CDR3 DNA reads TGTGCCAGCAGCTTGAACACTCTCTACAATGAGCAGTTCTTC. The chain has TRBV5-8 and TRBJ2-1, with D uncertain. Germline loops: CDR1 SGHTS, CDR2 YDEGEE. This CDR3 contains 14 residues. The V and J ends lost 1 base and 3 bases respectively, with 8 bases between them.

The V and J genes are TRBV24-1 and TRBJ1-1; D is possibly TRBD1 (5 bases). Trimming stripped 7 bases from V and 1 base from J, with 15 bases between. The germline CDR1 and CDR2 sequences are KGHDR and SFDVKD. The CDR3 runs 15 residues. This chain's CDR3 is CATSGSGTGNTEAFF. The CDR3 DNA reads TGTGCCACCAGCGGGTCCGGGACGGGGAACACTGAAGCTTTCTTT.

V gene TRBV12-3 or TRBV12-4 combines with J gene TRBJ2-1; TRBD2 agrees at 8 bases. J lost 6 bases, V lost 3 bases, and 1 base had no gene match. CDR3 length: 13 amino acids. This chain's CDR3 is CASSFGGVNEQFF. The DNA for the CDR3 is TGTGCCAGCAGTTTCGGGGGGGTCAATGAGCAGTTCTTC.

This clonotype was counted at least ten times. The rearrangement joins TRBV7-2 to TRBJ1-2, with D uncertain. The CDR3 extends over 17 amino acids. CDR1 and CDR2 from the germline V gene are SGHTA and FQGNSA. Between the trimmed V and J ends, which lost 9 bases and 6 bases, there was a span of 29 bases. CDR3 region: CASTIGAGVSLAHGYTF. CDR3 DNA: TGTGCCAGTACCATCGGCGCAGGTGTTTCCCTTGCACATGGCTACACCTTC.

This clonotype came up many times. The chain links TRBV6-5 to TRBJ2-7; 8 positions match TRBD1. The CDR3 runs to 13 residues. Per germline, CDR1 MNHEY and CDR2 SVGAGI. J was trimmed by 3 bases and V by 9 bases; bases with no gene match: 7. The CDR3, as DNA: TGTGCCAGTTTGGACAGGGTAGTCTACGAGCAGTACTTC. It is translated as CASLDRVVYEQYF.

This clonotype was seen a handful of times. The rearrangement uses TRBV3-1 and TRBJ2-7; D gene uncertain. Germline V CDR1 and CDR2: LGHDT, YNNKEL (reference sequence). Deletions cut 1 base from V and 6 bases from J, with 7 bases between. There are 12 residues in the CDR3. CDR3 coding DNA: TGTGCCAGCAGCCAAGGGCCCCTCGAGCAGTACTTC. It yields the protein CASSQGPLEQYF.

This clonotype was seen a handful of times. This chain links TRBV5-1 with TRBJ2-3; 9 bases are a match to TRBD2. The germline V gene has CDR1 SGHRS and CDR2 YFSETQ. Trimming cost V 4 bases and J 4 bases; bases outside gene matches: 7. The CDR3 spans 15 residues. CDR3 coding DNA: TGCGCCAGCAGCCCAATAGCGGGAGTGTCAGATACGCAGTATTTT. This gives the protein CASSPIAGVSDTQYF.

This clonotype occurred many times. V is TRBV19 and J is TRBJ2-2; D unresolved. The CDR3 extends over 16 amino acids. The V gene lost 1 base and the J gene lost 1 base, with 10 bases spanning the gap. From germline, CDR1 is LNHDA and CDR2 SQIVND (reference sequence). CDR3 DNA sequence: TGTGCCAGTAGTATAGTAAGGCTTATGAACACCGGGGAGCTGTTTTTT. It codes for CASSIVRLMNTGELFF.

The table lists this clonotype with many counts. The V gene is TRBV7-9, the J gene TRBJ2-3; no clear D gene. Trimming cost V 5 bases and J 3 bases, with 3 bases left between them. Germline CDR1 reads SEHNR; CDR2 reads FQNEAQ (reference sequence). This CDR3 has 11 residues. This chain's CDR3 is CASSPTDTQYF. The CDR3 DNA sequence: TGTGCCAGCAGCCCTACAGATACGCAGTATTTT.

This clonotype was seen repeatedly, ten times or more. The chain has TRBV20-1 and TRBJ1-5; a possible D gene is TRBD1 (6 bases). Germline-derived CDR1 and CDR2 are DFQATT and SNEGSKA (reference sequence). Trimming took off 3 bases at V and 3 bases at J, with 12 bases between the two ends. This CDR3 is built from 14 residues. CDR3: CSASMDSPNQPQHF. Here the CDR3 DNA reads TGCAGTGCTAGTATGGACAGCCCCAATCAGCCCCAGCATTTT.

This clonotype was counted between two and nine times. The genes are TRBV5-1 and TRBJ1-2; maybe TRBD1 (6 bases). The V end lost 5 bases, the J end lost 5 bases, and 16 bases lay between the germline ends. The CDR3 covers 14 residues. Germline values: CDR1 SGHRS, CDR2 YFSETQ. CDR3 nucleotides: TGCGCCAGCAGTCGGGACACGGCCGATTATGGCTACACCTTC. This codes for CASSRDTADYGYTF.

This clonotype was found many times. The genes are TRBV19 and TRBJ1-3; D possibly corresponds to TRBD1 (5 bases). This CDR3 has 14 residues. Germline-derived CDR1 and CDR2 are LNHDA and SQIVND (reference sequence). V lost 4 bases, J lost 0 bases, and 7 bases lay in between. DNA for the CDR3: TGTGCCAGTAGTAACCAGGGCTCTGGAAACACCATATATTTT. Translating gives CASSNQGSGNTIYF. Looking up the rest from reference TRBV19 and TRBJ1-3 gives the full variable domain: DGGITQSPKYLFRKEGQNVTLSCEQNLNHDAMYWYRQDPGQGLRLIYYSQIVNDFQKGDIAEGYSVSREKKESFPLTVTSAQKNPTAFYLCASSNQGSGNTIYFGEGSWLTVV.

The genes are TRBV5-6 and TRBJ1-5, with D possibly being TRBD1 (6 bases). Germline CDR1 SGHDT, CDR2 YYEEEE. This CDR3 region has 17 residues. The V gene lost 6 bases and the J gene lost 0 bases, with 19 bases spanning the gap. CDR3 nucleotides: TGTGCCAGCAATCGGGGGGCTAGGAAATATAGCAATCAGCCCCAGCATTTT. The encoded protein is CASNRGARKYSNQPQHF.

This clonotype has at least ten counts. CDR3 in DNA: TGTGCCAGCAGTCGGCAGAACCTCATGAACACTGAAGCTTTCTTT. Amino acids: CASSRQNLMNTEAFF. The V call is TRBV2, the J call TRBJ1-1, with D uncertain. The CDR3 runs to 15 residues. V was trimmed by 5 bases and J by 0 bases, leaving 13 bases between them. Germline lookup yields CDR1 SNHLY and CDR2 FYNNEI.